These 14 T cell receptor beta chains share one sample of origin, sequenced in a study of OX40 agonist ivuxolimab in advanced cancers. Sequencing was performed with immunoSEQ multiplex PCR; in TCRdb, only in-frame clones are kept and a portion is missing. The top ten clones hold around 13% of a sample with some 10,000 clones, less than 90% of them seen once. The starting material was CD4+ or CD8+ T cells sorted from blood, obtained in a trial of the OX40 agonist ivuxolimab. The source is an adult with an advanced solid tumor such as melanoma, head and neck, liver or kidney cancer.

The CDR3 nucleotides are TGTGCCAGCAGTCCCTCTACGAGGGTTTATGGCTACACCTTC. Protein product: CASSPSTRVYGYTF. The chain has TRBV27 and TRBJ1-2; no definite D call. The CDR3 covers 14 residues. With 5 bases removed from V and 5 bases from J, the gap between germline ends came to 15 bases. Germline V lookup: CDR1 MNHEY, CDR2 SMNVEV (reference sequence).

The V gene is TRBV11-3, the J gene TRBJ2-4; the match to TRBD1 covers 8 bases. Germline lookup yields CDR1 SGHNT and CDR2 YENEEA. This CDR3 contains 13 residues. V was clipped by 5 bases and J by 8 bases; unmatched bases: 5. CDR3 amino acids: CASSQTGDHIQYF. CDR3 nucleotide sequence: TGTGCCAGCAGCCAGACAGGGGATCACATTCAGTACTTC.

The genes are TRBV28 and TRBJ1-5; TRBD1 matches at 10 bases. The J segment lost 3 bases and the V segment lost 6 bases, leaving 8 bases of the junction unmatched. This CDR3 has 16 residues. Germline-derived CDR1 and CDR2 are MDHEN and SYDVKM. Here the CDR3 DNA reads TGTGCCAGCAGCTATAGGGACAGGGGCCCCAATCAGCCCCAGCATTTT. Amino acids: CASSYRDRGPNQPQHF.

This clone was counted a few times. The genes are TRBV1 and TRBJ2-1; the tabulated D call, TRBD2, remains unverified against the DNA. TRBV1 is classified as a pseudogene. The CDR3 spans 15 residues. The CDR3 reads CTSSQDHPAGNEQFF. CDR3 nucleotides: TGCACCAGCAGCCAAGATCATCCAGCGGGAAATGAGCAGTTCTTC.

This clone qualifies as medium-sized (0.01 to 0.1%). The V gene is TRBV4-2, the J gene TRBJ1-1; TRBD1 might be the D (6 bases). Deletions cut 4 bases from V and 5 bases from J, with 17 bases between. The CDR3 totals 15 residues. CDR1 LGHNA and CDR2 YNFKEQ come from the germline V gene. This chain's CDR3 is CASSPLLGAWTEAFF. For the CDR3, the DNA is TGTGCCAGCAGCCCCCTCCTGGGGGCGTGGACTGAAGCTTTCTTT.

The DNA for the CDR3 is TGTGCCAGCAGCTTTCGGTACGAGCAGTACTTC. This translates into CASSFRYEQYF. The chain combines TRBV7-9 with TRBJ2-7; D is undetermined. This CDR3 region has 11 residues. V was cut by 3 bases and J by 4 bases, with 4 bases left in between. From germline, CDR1 is SEHNR and CDR2 FQNEAQ (reference sequence).

The chain couples TRBV10-3 to TRBJ2-7, with 9 positions matching TRBD2. After removal of 8 bases from V and 2 bases from J, the junction contained 10 bases not matched to a gene. The V gene's germline CDR1 is ENHRY and CDR2 SYGVKD. The CDR3 has 15 residues. Here the CDR3 reads CAIRRSSGAPYEQYF. CDR3 sequence (DNA): TGTGCCATCCGCCGATCTAGCGGGGCTCCCTACGAGCAGTACTTC.

The table lists this clone with a count of one. This chain connects TRBV5-1 to TRBJ2-3; D call uncertain. CDR1 and CDR2 (germline): SGHRS, YFSETQ. The V end was cut by 1 base, the J end by 2 bases, with 2 bases between. The CDR3 length is 12 residues. CDR3 nucleotides: TGCGCCAGCAGCTTGATCACAGATACGCAGTATTTT. Residues: CASSLITDTQYF.

The chain joins TRBV18 to TRBJ2-7; D gene unclear. This CDR3 is built from 16 residues. The V end was cut by 5 bases, the J end by 2 bases, with 19 bases between. The V gene's germline CDR1 is KGHSH and CDR2 LQKENI. The CDR3 DNA sequence: TGTGCCAGCTCATCCGTTAATTTAGGGCCCCCCTACGAGCAGTACTTC. Its translation is CASSSVNLGPPYEQYF.

The genes are TRBV7-8 and TRBJ2-3; 9 bases match TRBD1. Per germline, CDR1 SGHVS and CDR2 FQNEAQ. With 1 base clipped from V and 4 bases from J, the junction kept 6 bases outside the gene matches. This CDR3 comprises 16 residues. This chain's CDR3 is CASSLGPGQGADTQYF. The CDR3 DNA sequence: TGTGCCAGCAGCTTAGGGCCGGGACAGGGCGCAGATACGCAGTATTTT.

The rearrangement uses TRBV19 and TRBJ2-7; D gene unclear. The germline CDR1 and CDR2 sequences are LNHDA and SQIVND (reference sequence). This CDR3 has 13 residues. V was cut by 3 bases and J by 2 bases, with 8 bases left in between. The CDR3 loop is CASSMAETYEQYF. CDR3 DNA: TGTGCCAGTAGTATGGCGGAAACCTACGAGCAGTACTTC.

This chain connects TRBV11-3 to TRBJ2-5; D remains ambiguous. Deletions cut 1 base from V and 2 bases from J, with 11 bases between. The CDR3 is made up of 15 amino acids. Germline CDR1 is SGHNT and CDR2 is YENEEA. The CDR3 sequence is CASSLGAERQETQYF. The CDR3 DNA is TGTGCCAGCAGCTTAGGGGCTGAACGTCAAGAGACCCAGTACTTC.

V is TRBV27 and J is TRBJ2-7; maybe TRBD2 (5 bases). The CDR3 contains 16 residues. Between the trimmed V and J ends, which lost 4 bases and 4 bases, there was a span of 20 bases. The germline gives CDR1 MNHEY, CDR2 SMNVEV (reference sequence). The CDR3 nucleotides read TGTGCCAGCAGTTCTTTTCGGGGTTTAAACCAATACGAGCAGTACTTC. Translating it yields CASSSFRGLNQYEQYF.

This clone was seen just once. This chain links TRBV5-6 with TRBJ1-4; tentatively, D is TRBD1 (6 bases). From germline, CDR1 is SGHDT and CDR2 YYEEEE. Trimming removed 4 bases from V and 11 bases from J, with 18 bases in between. The CDR3 extends over 14 amino acids. CDR3 sequence: CASSLGGGARKLFF. The CDR3 DNA reads TGTGCCAGCAGCCTGGGAGGGGGGGCGCGGAAACTGTTTTTT.